This passage covers 19 T cell receptor beta chains from one sample sequenced in a study of neurological immune-mediated disorders. TCRdb analysed the 5' RACE reads with MiXCR anew, one entry per CDR3 protein. The sample carries around 130,000 distinct CDR3 sequences, about 3.4% recorded once. Sequencing was carried out using PBMCs. Receptors were obtained from a woman younger than 45 with multiple sclerosis.

This clonotype has more than one count but fewer than ten. V usage is TRBV7-2 and J usage is TRBJ1-2; no clear D gene. Germline lookup yields CDR1 SGHTA and CDR2 FQGNSA. V was clipped by 1 base and J by 8 bases, with 5 bases between them. The CDR3 has 11 residues. The chain's CDR3 is CASSLGTGYTF. The CDR3 DNA reads TGTGCCAGCAGCTTAGGTACGGGCTACACCTTC.

This clonotype was observed at least ten times. CDR3 DNA: TGCAGTGCTAGAGATTTTGGGGCCTTAAACGAGCAGTACTTC. It encodes CSARDFGALNEQYF. The rearrangement uses TRBV20-1 and TRBJ2-7; TRBD1 might be the D (5 bases). The CDR3 loop spans 14 amino acids. Between the trimmed V and J ends, which lost 0 bases and 5 bases, there was a span of 14 bases. Germline V gene data show CDR1 as DFQATT and CDR2 as SNEGSKA (reference sequence).

This clonotype has only a few counts. The chain combines TRBV20-1 with TRBJ2-5; D is unresolved. The CDR3 consists of 12 residues. CDR1 is DFQATT and CDR2 is SNEGSKA in the germline V gene (reference sequence). Trimming shortened V by 0 bases and J by 5 bases, and 7 bases separated the two germline ends. Here the CDR3 DNA reads TGCAGTGCTAGAGACGAGGTTGAGACCCAGTACTTC. It codes for CSARDEVETQYF.

Ten or more counts support this clonotype. The V call is TRBV20-1, the J call TRBJ1-5; possibly TRBD1 for D (5 bases). Germline V gives CDR1 DFQATT, CDR2 SNEGSKA (reference sequence). V gave up 2 bases and J gave up 4 bases, with 24 bases separating them. CDR3 length equals 18 residues. The CDR3 spells CSARLGRAADQQNQPQHF. The CDR3 bases are TGCAGTGCTAGATTGGGGCGGGCAGCCGATCAACAAAATCAGCCCCAGCATTTT.

This clonotype has a count of ten or more. The rearrangement links TRBV20-1 to TRBJ1-2; D gene ambiguous. Germline V gene data show CDR1 as DFQATT and CDR2 as SNEGSKA (reference sequence). The CDR3 is 12 amino acids. V was cut by 2 bases and J by 5 bases, with 9 bases left in between. Here the CDR3 reads CSARPADYGYTF. The CDR3 DNA reads as TGCAGTGCTAGACCGGCAGATTATGGCTACACCTTC.

Many counts were recorded for this clonotype. The chain combines TRBV7-2 with TRBJ2-1; perhaps D is TRBD1 or TRBD2 (5 bases each). The CDR3 consists of 18 residues. Germline CDR1 is SGHTA and CDR2 is FQGNSA. Trimming pared 1 base from V and 4 bases from J, leaving 20 bases between. The chain's CDR3 is CASSLVWGPGTEYNEQFF. The CDR3 DNA sequence: TGTGCCAGCAGCTTAGTATGGGGCCCCGGGACGGAATACAATGAGCAGTTCTTC.

This clonotype has at least ten counts. The chain carries TRBV6-1 and TRBJ2-7; D uncertain. The CDR3 has 12 amino acids. The V and J ends lost 0 bases and 5 bases respectively, with 5 bases between them. Per the germline V gene, CDR1 is MNHNS and CDR2 is SASEGT. CDR3 nucleotide sequence: TGTGCCAGCAGTGAAGCACGAAACGAGCAGTACTTC. It translates to CASSEARNEQYF.

This clonotype has ten or more counts. The rearrangement joins TRBV7-2 to TRBJ2-3, with D possibly TRBD1 on 6 matching bases. The CDR3 is made up of 14 amino acids. The germline gives CDR1 SGHTA, CDR2 FQGNSA. CDR3 in amino acids: CAARGKASTDTQYF. The CDR3, as DNA: TGTGCAGCGAGGGGGAAAGCAAGTACAGATACGCAGTATTTT.

In this sample, this clonotype turned up many times. The chain employs TRBV5-5 and TRBJ2-5, with D perhaps matching TRBD2 (6 bases). Trimming pared 2 bases from V and 5 bases from J, leaving 10 bases between. CDR1 and CDR2 from the germline V gene are SGHKS and YYEKEE (reference sequence). The CDR3 covers 13 residues. In nucleotides, the CDR3 is TGTGCCAGCAGCTTATTAGCGGTGGAGACCCAGTACTTC. Translating gives CASSLLAVETQYF.

The chain is built from TRBV10-3 and TRBJ2-7; 10 bases align to TRBD2. The CDR3 consists of 15 residues. With V trimmed by 4 bases and J by 5 bases, 8 bases remained unmatched. The germline V gene encodes CDR1 ENHRY and CDR2 SYGVKD. The CDR3 DNA reads as TGTGCCATCAGTGGGATACTAGCGGGGTCAGACGAGCAGTACTTC. Protein sequence: CAISGILAGSDEQYF.

This clonotype was observed at least ten times. The chain joins TRBV27 to TRBJ2-7; D is perhaps TRBD2 (5 bases). The CDR3 consists of 13 residues. V gave up 3 bases and J gave up 3 bases, with 9 bases separating them. Germline V gene sequence: CDR1 MNHEY, CDR2 SMNVEV (reference sequence). This chain's CDR3 is CASSFGELYEQYF. DNA for the CDR3: TGTGCCAGCAGTTTCGGGGAGCTCTACGAGCAGTACTTC.

The chain links TRBV6-6 to TRBJ1-6; TRBD1 is a possible D gene (5 bases). The germline gives CDR1 MNHNY, CDR2 SVGAGI (reference sequence). The CDR3 sequence is 13 residues long. V was clipped by 5 bases and J by 5 bases, with 7 bases between them. The CDR3 DNA reads as TGTGCCAGCAGTGACAGAAATAATTCACCCCTCCACTTT. Its protein product is CASSDRNNSPLHF.

This clonotype was counted ten times or more. The rearrangement links TRBV20-1 to TRBJ2-2, with D hard to call. The length of the CDR3 is 12 residues. Per the germline V gene, CDR1 is DFQATT and CDR2 is SNEGSKA (reference sequence). Trimming left V 5 bases short and J 3 bases short, with 7 bases between. CDR3 sequence: CSALRDTGELFF. As DNA, the CDR3 is TGCAGTGCTCTAAGAGACACCGGGGAGCTGTTTTTT.

In its sample, this clonotype was seen once. The chain links TRBV5-4 to TRBJ2-3; TRBD1 might be the D (7 bases). The V gene lost 0 bases and the J gene lost 5 bases, with 19 bases spanning the gap. The CDR3 loop spans 17 amino acids. Germline-derived CDR1 and CDR2 are SGHNT and YYREEE (reference sequence). CDR3 in amino acids: CASSLGQGGTGKDTQYF. DNA of the CDR3: TGTGCCAGCAGCTTGGGACAGGGAGGCACGGGGAAAGATACGCAGTATTTT.

This clonotype has just one count. This may arise from a read error, as a much more abundant clone is one base away. The chain links TRBV20-1 to TRBJ1-6; D is undetermined. CDR3 length: 15 residues. Deletions cut 6 bases from V and 15 bases from J, with 27 bases between. The germline gives CDR1 DFQATT, CDR2 SNEGSKA (reference sequence). CDR3 DNA sequence: TGCAGTGCCCGGATGAAGGGAGGAATTATTGCACACCTCCACTTT. As protein: CSARMKGGIIAHLHF.

This clonotype was counted many times. The V and J genes are TRBV7-2 and TRBJ2-4; 11 positions agree with TRBD2. The V segment lost 3 bases and the J segment 2 bases; nucleotides outside the gene matches: 9. CDR3 length: 18 residues. CDR1 and CDR2 from the germline V gene are SGHTA and FQGNSA. The CDR3 reads CASSFILSGGAPKNIQYF. CDR3 coding DNA: TGTGCCAGCAGCTTTATCCTTAGCGGGGGGGCCCCCAAAAACATTCAGTACTTC.

This clonotype was seen repeatedly, ten times or more. The rearrangement uses TRBV28 and TRBJ2-7; D is perhaps TRBD2 (6 bases). The CDR3 extends over 15 amino acids. The germline gives CDR1 MDHEN, CDR2 SYDVKM. Trimming took 7 bases from V and 0 from J, leaving 16 bases between them. The CDR3 is CASTKLPGASYEQYF. The DNA of the CDR3 is TGTGCCAGCACTAAATTGCCGGGAGCCTCCTACGAGCAGTACTTC.

This clonotype was detected many times. The gene calls are TRBV3-1 and TRBJ1-1, with TRBD1 identical over 9 bases. The CDR3 totals 15 residues. The V gene end was trimmed by 3 bases and the J gene end by 7 bases; junction bases not matched to a gene: 9. From germline, CDR1 is LGHDT and CDR2 YNNKEL (reference sequence). CDR3 in DNA: TGTGCCAGCAGCCAGAGGGGGACAGGGACCTTTGAAGCTTTCTTT. Its protein is CASSQRGTGTFEAFF.

This clonotype showed up many times. The chain has TRBV5-1 and TRBJ2-6; D is possibly TRBD1 (6 bases). Germline lookup yields CDR1 SGHRS and CDR2 YFSETQ. The CDR3 loop spans 15 amino acids. With 8 bases removed from V and 0 bases from J, the gap between germline ends came to 12 bases. CDR3: CASGQSTSGANVLTF. As DNA, the CDR3 is TGCGCCAGTGGACAGTCCACCTCTGGGGCCAACGTCCTGACTTTC.